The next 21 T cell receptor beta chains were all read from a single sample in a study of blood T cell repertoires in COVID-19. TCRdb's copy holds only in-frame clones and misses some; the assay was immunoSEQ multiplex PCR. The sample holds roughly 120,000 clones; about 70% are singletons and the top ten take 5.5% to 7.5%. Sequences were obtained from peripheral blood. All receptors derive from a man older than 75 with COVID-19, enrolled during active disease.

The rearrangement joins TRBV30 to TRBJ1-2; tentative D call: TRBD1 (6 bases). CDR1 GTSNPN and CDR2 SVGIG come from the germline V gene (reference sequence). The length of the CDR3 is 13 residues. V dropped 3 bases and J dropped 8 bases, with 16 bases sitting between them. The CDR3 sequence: CAWSAQGPEGYTF. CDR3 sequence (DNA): TGTGCCTGGAGCGCCCAGGGGCCGGAGGGCTACACCTTC. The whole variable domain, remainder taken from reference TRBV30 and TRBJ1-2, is SQTIHQWPATLVQPVGSPLSLECTVEGTSNPNLYWYRQAAGRGLQLLFYSVGIGQISSEVPQNLSASRPQDRQFILSSKKLLLSDSGFYLCAWSAQGPEGYTFGSGTRLTVV.

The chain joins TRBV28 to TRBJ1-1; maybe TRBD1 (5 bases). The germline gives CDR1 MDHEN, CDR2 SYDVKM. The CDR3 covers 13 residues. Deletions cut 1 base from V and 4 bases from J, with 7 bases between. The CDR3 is CASSLYGGTEAFF. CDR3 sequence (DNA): TGTGCCAGCAGTTTATACGGGGGCACTGAAGCTTTCTTT.

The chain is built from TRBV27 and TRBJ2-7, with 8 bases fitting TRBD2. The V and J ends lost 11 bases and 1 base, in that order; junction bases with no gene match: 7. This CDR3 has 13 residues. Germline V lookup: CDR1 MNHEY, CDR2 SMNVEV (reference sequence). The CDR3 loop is CASSTSASYEQYF. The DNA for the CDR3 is TGTGCCTCCTCGACTAGCGCTTCCTACGAGCAGTACTTC.

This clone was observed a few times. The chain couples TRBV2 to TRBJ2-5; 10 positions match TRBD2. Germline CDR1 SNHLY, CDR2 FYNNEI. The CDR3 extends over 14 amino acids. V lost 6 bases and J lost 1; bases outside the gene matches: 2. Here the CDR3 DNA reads TGTGCCAGCAGAGGGACTAGCGCCCAAGAGACCCAGTACTTC. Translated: CASRGTSAQETQYF.

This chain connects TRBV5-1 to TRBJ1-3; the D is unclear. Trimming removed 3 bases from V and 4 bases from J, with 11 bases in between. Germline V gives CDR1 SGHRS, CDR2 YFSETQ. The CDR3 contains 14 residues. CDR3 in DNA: TGCGCCAGCAGCTCTAGTACTGGCGGAAACACCATATATTTT. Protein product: CASSSSTGGNTIYF.

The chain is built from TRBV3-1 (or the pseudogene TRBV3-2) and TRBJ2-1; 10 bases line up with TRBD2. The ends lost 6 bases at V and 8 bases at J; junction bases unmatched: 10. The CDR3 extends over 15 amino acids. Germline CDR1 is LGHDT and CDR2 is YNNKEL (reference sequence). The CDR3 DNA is TGTGCCAGCAGTCGCTCTAGCGGGAGTGGGGATGAGCAGTTCTTC. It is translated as CASSRSSGSGDEQFF.

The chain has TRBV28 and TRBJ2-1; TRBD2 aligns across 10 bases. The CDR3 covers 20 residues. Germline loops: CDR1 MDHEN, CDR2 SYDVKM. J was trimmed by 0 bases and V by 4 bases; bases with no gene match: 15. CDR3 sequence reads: CASSSLVSPSGSYSYNEQFF. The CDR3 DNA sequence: TGTGCCAGCAGTTCCCTAGTTTCCCCTAGCGGGAGTTACTCCTACAATGAGCAGTTCTTC.

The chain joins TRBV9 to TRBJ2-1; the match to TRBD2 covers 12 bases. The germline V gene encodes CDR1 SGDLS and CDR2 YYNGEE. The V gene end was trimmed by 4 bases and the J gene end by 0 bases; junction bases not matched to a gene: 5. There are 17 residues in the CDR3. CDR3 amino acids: CASSPPTSGSSYNEQFF. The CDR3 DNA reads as TGTGCCAGCAGCCCACCGACTAGCGGGAGCTCCTACAATGAGCAGTTCTTC. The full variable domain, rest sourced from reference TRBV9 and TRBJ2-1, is DSGVTQTPKHLITATGQRVTLRCSPRSGDLSVYWYQQSLDQGLQFLIQYYNGEERAKGNILERFSAQQFPDLHSELNLSSLELGDSALYFCASSPPTSGSSYNEQFFGPGTRLTVL.

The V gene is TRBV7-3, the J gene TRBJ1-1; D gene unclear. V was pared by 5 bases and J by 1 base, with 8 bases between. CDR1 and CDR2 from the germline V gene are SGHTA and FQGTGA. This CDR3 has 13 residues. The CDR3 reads CASSRDTNTEAFF. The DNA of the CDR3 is TGTGCCAGCAGCCGCGACACGAACACTGAAGCTTTCTTT.

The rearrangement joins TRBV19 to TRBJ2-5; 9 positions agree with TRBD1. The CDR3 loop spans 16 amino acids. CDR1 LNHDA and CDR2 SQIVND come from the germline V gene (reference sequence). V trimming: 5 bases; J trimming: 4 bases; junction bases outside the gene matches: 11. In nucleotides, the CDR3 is TGTGCCAGTAGTTCCGGACAGGGGCAATTCCGAGAGACCCAGTACTTC. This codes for CASSSGQGQFRETQYF.

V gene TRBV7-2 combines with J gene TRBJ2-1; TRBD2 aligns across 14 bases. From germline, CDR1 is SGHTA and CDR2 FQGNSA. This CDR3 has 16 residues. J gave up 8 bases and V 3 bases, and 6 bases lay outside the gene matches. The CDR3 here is CASSFEGTSGSYEQFF. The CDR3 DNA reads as TGTGCCAGCAGCTTTGAGGGGACTAGCGGGAGTTATGAGCAGTTCTTC.

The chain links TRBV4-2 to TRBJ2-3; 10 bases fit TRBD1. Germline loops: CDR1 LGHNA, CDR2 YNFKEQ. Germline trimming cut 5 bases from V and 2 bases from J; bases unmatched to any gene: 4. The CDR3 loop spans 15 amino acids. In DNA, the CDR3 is TGTGCCAGCAGCACCGGGACAGGGGACACAGATACGCAGTATTTT. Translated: CASSTGTGDTDTQYF.

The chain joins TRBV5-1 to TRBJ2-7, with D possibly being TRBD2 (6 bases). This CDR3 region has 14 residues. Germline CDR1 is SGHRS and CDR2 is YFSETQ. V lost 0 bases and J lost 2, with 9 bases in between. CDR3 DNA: TGCGCCAGCAGCTTGGGGACTACTACCTACGAGCAGTACTTC. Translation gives CASSLGTTTYEQYF.

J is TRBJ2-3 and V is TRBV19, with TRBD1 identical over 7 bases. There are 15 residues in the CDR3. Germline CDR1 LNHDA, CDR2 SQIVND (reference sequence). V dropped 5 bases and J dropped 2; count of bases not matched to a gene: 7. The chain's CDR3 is CASSFREGATDTQYF. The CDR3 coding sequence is TGTGCCAGTAGTTTCAGAGAGGGGGCCACAGATACGCAGTATTTT.

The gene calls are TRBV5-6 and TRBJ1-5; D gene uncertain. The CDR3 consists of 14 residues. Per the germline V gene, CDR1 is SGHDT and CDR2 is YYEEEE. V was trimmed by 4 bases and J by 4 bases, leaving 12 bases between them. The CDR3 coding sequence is TGTGCCAGCAGCCCTAGATTGTCAAATCAGCCCCAGCATTTT. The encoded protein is CASSPRLSNQPQHF.

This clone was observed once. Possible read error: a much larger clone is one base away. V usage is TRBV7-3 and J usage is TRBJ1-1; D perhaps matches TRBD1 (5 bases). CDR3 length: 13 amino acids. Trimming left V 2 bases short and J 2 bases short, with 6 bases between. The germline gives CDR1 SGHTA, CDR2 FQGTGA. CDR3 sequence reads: CASSLQGNTEAFF. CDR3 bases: TGTGCCAGCAGCTTACAGGGCAACACTGAAGCTTTCTTT.

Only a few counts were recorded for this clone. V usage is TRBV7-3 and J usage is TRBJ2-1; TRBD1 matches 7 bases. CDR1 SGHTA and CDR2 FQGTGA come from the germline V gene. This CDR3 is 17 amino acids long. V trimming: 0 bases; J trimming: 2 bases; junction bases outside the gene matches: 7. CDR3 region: CASSLTGRQGAYNEQFF. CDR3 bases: TGTGCCAGCAGCTTAACGGGTCGACAGGGCGCCTACAATGAGCAGTTCTTC.

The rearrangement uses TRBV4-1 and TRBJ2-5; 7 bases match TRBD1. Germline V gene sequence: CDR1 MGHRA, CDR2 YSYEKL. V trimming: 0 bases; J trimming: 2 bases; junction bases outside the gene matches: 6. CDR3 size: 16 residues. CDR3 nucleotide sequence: TGCGCCAGCAGCCAAGATGGGGCAGGGGGTCAAGAGACCCAGTACTTC. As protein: CASSQDGAGGQETQYF.

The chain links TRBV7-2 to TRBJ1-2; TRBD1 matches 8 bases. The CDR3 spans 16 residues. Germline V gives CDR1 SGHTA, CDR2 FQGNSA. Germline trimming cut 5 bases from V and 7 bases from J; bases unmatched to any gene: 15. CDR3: CASSPRTGWIGSGYTF. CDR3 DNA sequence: TGTGCCAGCAGCCCGCGGACAGGGTGGATTGGTAGTGGCTACACCTTC.

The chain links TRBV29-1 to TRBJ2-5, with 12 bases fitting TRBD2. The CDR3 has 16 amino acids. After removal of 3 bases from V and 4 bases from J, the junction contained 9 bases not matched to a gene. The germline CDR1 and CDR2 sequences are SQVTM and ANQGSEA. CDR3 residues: CSVDWLAGGPRETQYF. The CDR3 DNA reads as TGCAGCGTTGATTGGCTAGCGGGAGGGCCGAGAGAGACCCAGTACTTC. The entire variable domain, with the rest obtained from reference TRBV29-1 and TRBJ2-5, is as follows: SAVISQKPSRDICQRGTSLTIQCQVDSQVTMMFWYRQQPGQSLTLIATANQGSEATYESGFVIDKFPISRPNLTFSTLTVSNMSPEDSSIYLCSVDWLAGGPRETQYFGPGTRLLVL.

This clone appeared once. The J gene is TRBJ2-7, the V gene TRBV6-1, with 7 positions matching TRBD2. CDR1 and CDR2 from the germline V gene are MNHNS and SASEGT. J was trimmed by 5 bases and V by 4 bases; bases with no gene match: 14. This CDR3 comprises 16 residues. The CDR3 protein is CASSAVAAGVLHEQYF. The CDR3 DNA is TGTGCCAGCAGTGCCGTAGCGGCGGGAGTTCTCCACGAGCAGTACTTC.